This entry concerns a single TCR beta chain. Sequenced by immunoSEQ multiplex PCR; TCRdb stores in-frame clones only, minus some. The profile covers just under 350,000 clones, with around four fifths appearing a single time and almost 3% taken by the ten largest. Germline CDR1 reads SEHNR; CDR2 reads FQNEAQ (reference sequence). The CDR3 length is 14 residues. V lost 5 bases and J 6 bases, leaving 14 bases between the germline ends. The entry originates in a study of blood T cell repertoires in COVID-19. Overall study context: Sites in the United States, Italy and Spain provided acute and convalescent COVID-19 samples. Sources were T cells, B-cell-depleted T cells, or PBMCs; the material itself was cDNA or gDNA.

The source material was peripheral blood. The source is a young man with active or convalescent COVID-19. This chain connects TRBV7-9 to TRBJ1-3; the D is unclear. The CDR3 DNA follows: TGTGCCAGCAGCGAACCGGGAAGAAAAAACACCATATATTTT. This encodes CASSEPGRKNTIYF.